This T cell receptor beta chain was recorded in a study of response to subunit inactivated influenza vaccine. TCRdb itself ran the RT-PCR reads through MiXCR, one entry per CDR3 protein. Of 650,000 or so distinct CDR3 sequences listed, approximately 15% are singletons. CDR1 MGHDK and CDR2 SYGVNS come from the germline V gene. Trimming took 6 bases from V and 12 from J, leaving 18 bases between them. CDR3 length equals 13 residues. Concerning this clonotype itself: Its antigen remains unknown.

Study-wide points: Each seasonal flu vaccination may recruit only limited new T cells, authors suggested.

The sequenced sample was PBMCs from blood, obtained 14 to 15 days before vaccination. The receptor's source is a man between 50 and 59 years old who received an inactivated influenza vaccine. The V and J genes are TRBV25-1 and TRBJ2-1; D perhaps matches TRBD2 (6 bases). CDR3 in DNA: TGTGCCAGCAGGGCCCCCCCCGGGGGTTCGCAGTTCTTC. It yields the protein CASRAPPGGSQFF.